What follows are 23 T cell receptor beta chains derived from one specimen sequenced in a study of glioma-infiltrating T cells after dendritic cell vaccination. Produced via immunoSEQ multiplex PCR; TCRdb's table is partial and in-frame only. The top ten hold 2.7% of the sample, which has 90,000 to 110,000 clones, nearly 90% seen once. Described time point: after dendritic cell vaccination, including at tumor progression/relapse. The source material was blood, sampled after dendritic cell vaccination. The receptors originated from a human donor with glioblastoma.

The J gene is TRBJ1-6, the V gene TRBV5-4; 7 bases match TRBD1. CDR3 length equals 12 residues. V lost 9 bases, J lost 9 bases, and 6 bases stayed unmatched. Germline V lookup: CDR1 SGHNT, CDR2 YYREEE (reference sequence). The DNA of the CDR3 is TGTGCCACTCGACAGGGACTTTCACCCCTCCACTTT. It is translated as CATRQGLSPLHF.

The chain combines TRBV7-9 with TRBJ2-5, with D unclear. The CDR3 length is 12 residues. V lost 5 bases and J lost 5, with 9 bases in between. The germline V gene encodes CDR1 SEHNR and CDR2 FQNEAQ (reference sequence). The CDR3 coding sequence is TGTGCCAGCAGCCTCCAAGCTGAGACCCAGTACTTC. Translation: CASSLQAETQYF. The full variable domain, in which reference TRBV7-9 and TRBJ2-5 provide the parts outside the CDR3, is DTGVSQNPRHKITKRGQNVTFRCDPISEHNRLYWYRQTLGQGPEFLTYFQNEAQLEKSRLLSDRFSAERPKGSFSTLEIQRTEQGDSAMYLCASSLQAETQYFGPGTRLLVL.

The V call is TRBV10-1, the J call TRBJ2-7; the D gene is possibly TRBD2 (5 bases). Per germline, CDR1 WNHNN and CDR2 SYGVQD (reference sequence). This CDR3 spans 13 amino acids. The ends were cut back, 4 bases at V and 1 base at J, with 8 bases in the middle. CDR3 nucleotide sequence: TGCGCCAGCAGTGCCTCGGGGTCCTACGAGCAGTACTTC. Protein product: CASSASGSYEQYF.

The chain is built from TRBV13 and TRBJ2-3; 13 nucleotides match TRBD2. The J segment lost 5 bases and the V segment lost 4 bases, leaving 6 bases of the junction unmatched. Germline CDR1 and CDR2: PRHDT and FYEKMQ (reference sequence). CDR3 length equals 16 residues. The CDR3 region is CASSSGTSGVGDTQYF. The CDR3 coding sequence is TGTGCCAGCAGCTCGGGGACTAGCGGGGTAGGAGATACGCAGTATTTT.

This clone has only a few counts. This sequence joins TRBV12-5 and TRBJ2-7, with 7 bases identical to TRBD1. CDR3 length: 14 amino acids. The germline V gene encodes CDR1 LGHNT and CDR2 FRNRAP. Germline trimming cut 5 bases from V and 3 bases from J; bases unmatched to any gene: 7. CDR3 sequence: CASGGDRDIYEQYF. The CDR3, as DNA: TGTGCTAGTGGTGGTGACAGGGATATCTACGAGCAGTACTTC.

The genes are TRBV6-5 and TRBJ1-2, with 8 bases matching TRBD1. The CDR3 consists of 13 residues. CDR1 and CDR2 from the germline V gene are MNHEY and SVGAGI. Germline trimming cut 7 bases from V and 5 bases from J; bases unmatched to any gene: 6. CDR3 loop: CASKTGAQYGYTF. The CDR3 nucleotides read TGTGCCAGCAAGACAGGGGCGCAATATGGCTACACCTTC.

This rearrangement joins TRBV29-1 to TRBJ2-7, with TRBD1 matching 8 bases. V lost 3 bases to trimming and J lost 7 bases; unmatched junction nucleotides: 8. The CDR3 is 13 residues long. Germline V gene sequence: CDR1 SQVTM, CDR2 ANQGSEA. The CDR3 DNA sequence: TGCAGCGTTGACCAGGGGGCGCGTCGGGAGCAGTACTTC. Amino acid sequence: CSVDQGARREQYF.

The chain uses TRBV27 and TRBJ2-2; 11 bases align to TRBD2. Germline V CDR1 and CDR2: MNHEY, SMNVEV (reference sequence). The length of the CDR3 is 16 residues. Trimming cost V 11 bases and J 7 bases; bases outside gene matches: 15. This chain's CDR3 is CAGRIAGGPCRGELFF. The CDR3 nucleotides are TGTGCCGGCCGGATAGCGGGAGGGCCTTGTCGCGGGGAGCTGTTTTTT.

The rearrangement joins TRBV7-2 to TRBJ1-1; TRBD1 aligns across 7 bases. With V trimmed by 5 bases and J by 2 bases, 5 bases remained unmatched. This CDR3 is built from 14 residues. CDR1 SGHTA and CDR2 FQGNSA come from the germline V gene. CDR3 in amino acids: CASSGGTANTEAFF. CDR3 DNA: TGTGCCAGCAGCGGAGGGACAGCAAACACTGAAGCTTTCTTT. Full variable domain (rest looked up from reference TRBV7-2 and TRBJ1-1): GAGVSQSPSNKVTEKGKDVELRCDPISGHTALYWYRQSLGQGLEFLIYFQGNSAPDKSGLPSDRFSAERTGGSVSTLTIQRTQQEDSAVYLCASSGGTANTEAFFGQGTRLTVV.

The chain uses TRBV7-2 and TRBJ2-2, with 7 bases aligning to TRBD2. V lost 5 bases, J lost 7 bases, and 1 base stayed unmatched. The CDR3 is made up of 12 amino acids. The germline V gene encodes CDR1 SGHTA and CDR2 FQGNSA. CDR3 sequence (DNA): TGTGCCAGCAGCCGGGGGGTCGGGGAGCTGTTTTTT. It is translated as CASSRGVGELFF.

This clone was found once. This chain connects TRBV5-6 to TRBJ1-1; weak D call: TRBD1 (6 bases). V was cut by 2 bases and J by 8 bases, with 16 bases left in between. The CDR3 runs 14 residues. From germline, CDR1 is SGHDT and CDR2 YYEEEE. The CDR3 nucleotides read TGTGCCAGCAGCTTCGGTTCTTACAGGGCGGAAGCTTTCTTT. Its translation is CASSFGSYRAEAFF.

Concerning this clone: Other DNA sequences within the sample encode an identical CDR3. The rearrangement links TRBV15 to TRBJ1-6, with 10 bases identical to TRBD1. The ends lost 3 bases at V and 9 bases at J; junction bases unmatched: 8. This CDR3 region has 16 residues. Germline lookup yields CDR1 LNHNV and CDR2 YYDKDF (reference sequence). Here the CDR3 reads CATSRDPGTGASPLHF. In DNA, the CDR3 is TGTGCCACCAGCAGGGACCCCGGGACAGGGGCTTCACCCCTCCACTTT.

V is TRBV5-4 and J is TRBJ2-3, with 14 bases fitting TRBD2. The ends lost 4 bases at V and 5 bases at J; junction bases unmatched: 9. Looked up from germline, CDR1 is SGHNT and CDR2 is YYREEE (reference sequence). The CDR3 runs 17 residues. The CDR3 protein is CASSTRLAGGSGDTQYF. The CDR3 bases are TGTGCCAGCAGCACCCGACTAGCGGGAGGGTCGGGAGATACGCAGTATTTT.

J is TRBJ2-1 and V is TRBV7-9; D ambiguous. CDR3 size: 12 residues. CDR1 is SEHNR, CDR2 FQNEAQ, per germline (reference sequence). V shed 5 bases and J shed 8 bases, with 10 bases lying between them. The CDR3 DNA is TGTGCCAGCAGCCCCCACGGAGATGAGCAGTTCTTC. Encoded protein: CASSPHGDEQFF.

The V and J genes are TRBV2 and TRBJ2-7; the match to TRBD2 covers 9 bases. The CDR3 has 18 residues. J was trimmed by 0 bases and V by 8 bases; bases with no gene match: 17. The germline V gene has CDR1 SNHLY and CDR2 FYNNEI. CDR3 in DNA: TGTGCCAGCCGGGGGAGAGGGGTTGCGGGGGGGAGCTCCTACGAGCAGTACTTC. Its translation: CASRGRGVAGGSSYEQYF.

This chain joins TRBV18 and TRBJ1-1, with TRBD1 matching over 10 bases. The CDR3 contains 16 residues. Germline V CDR1 and CDR2: KGHSH, LQKENI. With 6 bases clipped from V and 2 bases from J, the junction kept 9 bases outside the gene matches. CDR3 DNA: TGTGCCAGCTCCCCTGACAGGGGGCCCTTTAACACTGAAGCTTTCTTT. Its protein product is CASSPDRGPFNTEAFF.

The V and J genes are TRBV5-8 and TRBJ1-2, with D tentatively TRBD1 (5 bases). V was trimmed by 4 bases and J by 9 bases, leaving 19 bases between them. Looked up from germline, CDR1 is SGHTS and CDR2 is YDEGEE. The CDR3 loop spans 14 amino acids. The CDR3 DNA reads as TGTGCCAGCAGCCACAGGCAAACCTACAGTCGCTACACCTTC. Its protein is CASSHRQTYSRYTF.

The CDR3 sequence: CASSLDQGLAHNEQFF. The CDR3 coding sequence is TGCGCCAGCAGCTTGGATCAGGGGCTTGCCCACAATGAGCAGTTCTTC. This chain joins TRBV5-1 and TRBJ2-1, with D tentatively TRBD1 (6 bases). This CDR3 is 16 amino acids long. The V and J ends lost 0 bases and 5 bases respectively, with 15 bases between them. In germline, CDR1 is SGHRS, CDR2 YFSETQ.

The V and J genes are TRBV10-3 and TRBJ2-5; a possible D gene is TRBD1 (6 bases). The CDR3 is made up of 13 amino acids. Trimming cost V 10 bases and J 2 bases, with 14 bases left between them. CDR1 is ENHRY and CDR2 is SYGVKD in the germline V gene. The CDR3 loop is CATLRQEQETQYF. CDR3 sequence (DNA): TGTGCCACCCTCCGACAGGAACAAGAGACCCAGTACTTC.

CDR3 residues: CAWTSGGGGYTF. In DNA form, the CDR3 reads TGTGCCTGGACATCAGGGGGTGGCGGCTACACCTTC. The gene calls are TRBV30 and TRBJ1-2; 7 bases align to TRBD1. This CDR3 is built from 12 residues. With V trimmed by 4 bases and J by 8 bases, 7 bases remained unmatched. Germline V gene lookup returns CDR1 GTSNPN and CDR2 SVGIG (reference sequence).

The J gene is TRBJ2-1, the V gene TRBV11-2, with 12 bases aligning to TRBD2. In germline, CDR1 is SGHAT, CDR2 FQNNGV. The J segment lost 8 bases and the V segment lost 4 bases, leaving 6 bases of the junction unmatched. The CDR3 contains 15 residues. CDR3 loop: CASSYLAGGQDEQFF. In DNA form, the CDR3 reads TGTGCCAGCAGCTACCTAGCGGGGGGGCAGGATGAGCAGTTCTTC.

The chain recombines TRBV6-1 with TRBJ2-1; D ambiguous. CDR3 length equals 12 residues. Germline V gene sequence: CDR1 MNHNS, CDR2 SASEGT. Trimming pared 4 bases from V and 8 bases from J, leaving 9 bases between. The chain's CDR3 is CASSGVADEQFF. For the CDR3, the DNA is TGTGCCAGCAGTGGGGTCGCGGATGAGCAGTTCTTC.

CDR3 protein: CASSTQGGTEAFF. The CDR3 DNA sequence: TGTGCCAGCTCCACACAGGGGGGGACTGAAGCTTTCTTT. The chain joins TRBV4-2 to TRBJ1-1; the match to TRBD1 covers 8 bases. The CDR3 covers 13 residues. CDR1 is LGHNA, CDR2 YNFKEQ, per germline. Unmatched junction bases numbered 7, after V lost 8 bases and J lost 5 bases.